Shown below are 6 T cell receptor beta chains from a single sample sequenced in a study of control samples from healthy donors and cancer patients. The data were produced by immunoSEQ multiplex PCR, yet TCRdb's version contains in-frame clones alone and is incomplete. This sample has 130,000 or so clones; roughly 90% occur once, and the top ten carry 2.1%. Sequencing used blood. The receptors stem from a woman in her fifties or sixties in good health.

The J gene is TRBJ1-2, the V gene TRBV13; no clear D gene. The CDR3 extends over 15 amino acids. V gave up 1 base and J gave up 0 bases, with 9 bases separating them. Looked up from germline, CDR1 is PRHDT and CDR2 is FYEKMQ (reference sequence). As DNA, the CDR3 is TGTGCCAGCAGCTTAGTTAGCAGCACTAACTATGGCTACACCTTC. The encoded protein is CASSLVSSTNYGYTF.

The chain employs TRBV28 and TRBJ1-2; D perhaps matches TRBD1 (5 bases). CDR3 length: 13 residues. V lost 2 bases and J lost 4, with 8 bases in between. CDR1 and CDR2 (germline): MDHEN, SYDVKM. This CDR3 is CASSLGQGYGYTF. Written as DNA, the CDR3 is TGTGCCAGCAGTTTAGGGCAGGGCTATGGCTACACCTTC.

This clone was recorded once. The rearrangement links TRBV30 to TRBJ1-1; D gene unclear. Deletions cut 0 bases from V and 4 bases from J, with 15 bases between. CDR1 is GTSNPN and CDR2 is SVGIG in the germline V gene (reference sequence). This CDR3 contains 15 residues. CDR3 DNA: TGTGCCTGGAGTGTGCGAGCAACCCTGGGCACTGAAGCTTTCTTT. Protein: CAWSVRATLGTEAFF.

The chain carries TRBV2 and TRBJ1-1; D remains ambiguous. This CDR3 has 12 residues. With 7 bases removed from V and 4 bases from J, the gap between germline ends came to 10 bases. Looked up from germline, CDR1 is SNHLY and CDR2 is FYNNEI. The CDR3 coding sequence is TGTGCCAGCACAGGAATGGGCACTGAAGCTTTCTTT. The encoded protein is CASTGMGTEAFF.

Only one count was recorded for this clone. The rearrangement joins TRBV16 to TRBJ1-5; possible D gene TRBD1, 5 bases. Trimming removed 4 bases from V and 3 bases from J, with 13 bases in between. This CDR3 contains 15 residues. Germline-derived CDR1 and CDR2 are KGHSY and FQNENV. The CDR3 DNA is TGTGCCAGCAGCCTCCAGGGCGGAGACAATCAGCCCCAGCATTTT. Protein product: CASSLQGGDNQPQHF. Full variable domain (remainder filled in from reference TRBV16 and TRBJ1-5): GEEVAQTPKHLVRGEGQKAKLYCAPIKGHSYVFWYQQVLKNEFKFLISFQNENVFDETGMPKERFSAKCLPNSPCSLEIQATKLEDSAVYFCASSLQGGDNQPQHFGDGTRLSIL.

Only a few counts were recorded for this clone. The V and J genes are TRBV11-2 and TRBJ1-6; no clear D gene. Trimming removed 0 bases at V and 4 bases at J, with 4 bases between. Per germline, CDR1 SGHAT and CDR2 FQNNGV. The CDR3 has 14 amino acids. CDR3 coding DNA: TGTGCCAGCAGCTTAGAACAGTATAATTCACCCCTCCACTTT. It encodes CASSLEQYNSPLHF.